This is a list of T cell receptor beta chains from one sample in a study of CD8 T cells in Susac syndrome. MiXCR was run by TCRdb on the immunoSEQ multiplex PCR reads, yielding one entry per CDR3 protein. The data contain about 300,000 distinct CDR3 sequences, roughly 85% of them singletons. Sequencing was carried out using CD8+ T cells from PBMCs. The receptors were sampled from a human donor with multiple sclerosis. Each CDR3 is given with its conserved first and last residue. The D gene is left open where the match is weak. Clone size is stated in some rows and not others, as once, few, many or a class when expanded.

clone_size	v_call	d_call	j_call	cdr3_aa	cdr3_nt
few	TRBV11-2	TRBD1	TRBJ2-7	CASSLATGGEASYEQYF	TGTGCCAGCAGCTTGGCTACAGGGGGCGAAGCCTCCTACGAGCAGTACTTC
-	TRBV13	TRBD2	TRBJ2-7	CASSPGGSVSHEQYF	TGTGCCAGCAGCCCGGGGGGTTCGGTGTCCCACGAGCAGTACTTC
-	TRBV5-4	TRBD2	TRBJ2-1	CASRLAGGWNEQFF	TGTGCCAGCAGACTAGCGGGAGGGTGGAATGAGCAGTTCTTC
once	TRBV6-5	-	TRBJ2-7	CASSPPGPTYEQYF	TGTGCCAGCAGCCCCCCCGGACCGACCTACGAGCAGTACTTC
few	TRBV30	TRBD1	TRBJ2-7	CAWEPGTGVNEQYF	TGTGCCTGGGAACCCGGGACAGGGGTCAATGAGCAGTACTTC
-	TRBV4-3	-	TRBJ1-5	CASSQGTGFRQPQHF	TGCGCCAGCAGCCAAGGAACAGGTTTCAGACAGCCCCAGCATTTT
-	TRBV27	-	TRBJ2-7	CASSYDRQQYF	TGTGCCAGCAGCTATGACAGACAGCAGTACTTC
-	TRBV15	-	TRBJ2-3	CATSPGQGDSTDTQYF	TGTGCCACCAGCCCAGGTCAGGGGGACTCCACAGATACGCAGTATTTT
-	TRBV5-1	TRBD2	TRBJ2-2	CASSDGWGLAGRTGELFF	TGCGCCAGCAGCGACGGGTGGGGACTAGCGGGCCGCACCGGGGAGCTGTTTTTT
-	TRBV28	TRBD1	TRBJ1-6	CASRASGTGYNSPLHF	TGTGCCAGCAGGGCCAGCGGGACAGGGTATAATTCACCCCTCCACTTT
-	TRBV28	-	TRBJ2-2	CASNQLKVGNTGELFF	TGTGCCAGCAACCAATTAAAGGTGGGGAACACCGGGGAGCTGTTTTTT
-	TRBV9	-	TRBJ2-1	CASSVVGGSYNEQFF	TGTGCCAGCAGCGTAGTAGGCGGTTCCTACAATGAGCAGTTCTTC
-	TRBV28	-	TRBJ2-3	CASSPPPSVVDSTDTQYF	TGTGCCAGCAGTCCCCCCCCGAGTGTGGTTGATAGCACAGATACGCAGTATTTT
-	TRBV27	-	TRBJ1-3	CASSFVGGSGNTIYF	TGTGCCAGCAGTTTCGTGGGGGGTTCAGGAAACACCATATATTTT
-	TRBV5-1	-	TRBJ2-1	CASSLQGYHDYNEQFF	TGCGCCAGCAGCTTGCAAGGCTACCATGATTACAATGAGCAGTTCTTC
-	TRBV6-2/TRBV6-3	TRBD2	TRBJ2-1	CASSLGQSGVTYNEQFF	TGTGCCAGCAGTTTGGGGCAAAGCGGGGTTACCTACAATGAGCAGTTCTTC
-	TRBV5-4	-	TRBJ2-7	CASSTDGTQQYF	TGTGCCAGCAGCACCGACGGGACTCAGCAGTACTTC
-	TRBV15	-	TRBJ2-7	CATSRLGNGYEQYF	TGTGCCACCAGCAGACTAGGGAACGGGTACGAGCAGTACTTC
-	TRBV20-1	-	TRBJ2-7	CSARDLEVSYEQYF	TGCAGTGCTAGAGATTTGGAAGTTTCCTACGAGCAGTACTTC
-	TRBV7-9	-	TRBJ2-1	CASSSWGAAYNEQFF	TGTGCCAGCAGCTCGTGGGGAGCAGCCTACAATGAGCAGTTCTTC
-	TRBV28	-	TRBJ1-2	CASSVTHNYGYTF	TGTGCCAGCAGTGTCACCCATAACTATGGCTACACCTTC
-	TRBV19	TRBD2	TRBJ2-1	CASSIVGTLAGVRSYNEQFF	TGTGCCAGTAGTATAGTGGGGACTCTAGCGGGAGTTCGATCCTACAATGAGCAGTTCTTC
few	TRBV6-1	-	TRBJ1-5	CASGGQPSGNQPQHF	TGTGCCAGTGGGGGACAACCCTCGGGCAATCAGCCCCAGCATTTT
few	TRBV27	-	TRBJ2-7	CASTPGTELGAYEQYF	TGTGCCAGCACCCCAGGAACAGAGCTAGGCGCCTACGAGCAGTACTTC
-	TRBV4-1	-	TRBJ2-1	CASSQERNNEQFF	TGCGCCAGCAGCCAAGAGAGGAACAATGAGCAGTTCTTC
few	TRBV13	-	TRBJ2-1	CASSPPSGNEQFF	TGTGCCAGCAGCCCACCAAGCGGCAATGAGCAGTTCTTC
-	TRBV6-6	-	TRBJ1-1	CASSTLRGRRPEAFF	TGTGCCAGCAGTACGCTCCGGGGCAGGCGTCCTGAAGCTTTCTTT
-	TRBV5-6	-	TRBJ1-1	CASSFSQAGNTEAFF	TGTGCCAGCAGCTTTTCACAGGCAGGGAACACTGAAGCTTTCTTT
-	TRBV6-5	-	TRBJ2-1	CASSKAAGVDVEQFF	TGTGCCAGCAGCAAGGCGGCAGGGGTGGACGTTGAGCAGTTCTTC
-	TRBV12-3/TRBV12-4	-	TRBJ1-5	CASSPDGIDQPQHF	TGTGCCAGCAGCCCCGACGGAATTGATCAGCCCCAGCATTTT
-	TRBV6-1	TRBD1	TRBJ2-2	CASSLPGGANTGELFF	TGTGCCAGCAGTCTTCCAGGGGGCGCGAACACCGGGGAGCTGTTTTTT
-	TRBV11-1	-	TRBJ2-1	CASSLYPGSWGNEQFF	TGTGCCAGCAGCTTATATCCGGGAAGTTGGGGGAATGAGCAGTTCTTC
once	TRBV6-2/TRBV6-3	TRBD2	TRBJ2-2	CASSHGLAGWNTGELFF	TGTGCCAGCAGCCACGGACTAGCGGGATGGAACACCGGGGAGCTGTTTTTT
once	TRBV28	-	TRBJ2-2	CASSLSAGNTGELFF	TGTGCCAGCAGTTTATCCGCGGGGAACACCGGGGAGCTGTTTTTT
-	TRBV19	-	TRBJ1-4	CASNDGNEKLFF	TGTGCCAGCAACGACGGGAATGAAAAACTGTTTTTT
-	TRBV14	TRBD2	TRBJ2-1	CASSLRLADNEQFF	TGTGCCAGCAGCCTCCGCCTAGCGGACAATGAGCAGTTCTTC
once	TRBV9	-	TRBJ1-2	CASSPFRTAYGYTF	TGTGCCAGCAGCCCATTCCGGACAGCCTATGGCTACACCTTC
-	TRBV30	TRBD1	TRBJ1-1	CAWSATGGTEAFF	TGTGCCTGGAGTGCAACAGGGGGCACTGAAGCTTTCTTT
few	TRBV4-3	-	TRBJ2-7	CASSQHRESYEQYF	TGCGCCAGCAGCCAACATCGGGAGTCCTACGAGCAGTACTTC
-	TRBV4-3	-	TRBJ2-4	CASSQEDTVAKNIQYF	TGCGCCAGCAGCCAAGAGGACACCGTAGCCAAAAACATTCAGTACTTC
-	TRBV30	-	TRBJ2-7	CAWKGSEQYF	TGTGCCTGGAAAGGGTCCGAGCAGTACTTC
-	TRBV28	TRBD1	TRBJ1-1	CASSGDSNAAFF	TGTGCCAGCAGTGGGGACAGCAACGCAGCTTTCTTT
-	TRBV21-1	-	TRBJ2-3	CASSKGSRTGSTDTQYF	TGTGCCAGCAGCAAAGGATCCCGGACAGGGAGCACAGATACGCAGTATTTT
-	TRBV4-2	-	TRBJ2-1	CASSQDSAARLLGNEQFF	TGTGCCAGCAGCCAAGATTCCGCTGCGCGATTATTGGGCAATGAGCAGTTCTTC
-	TRBV20-1	-	TRBJ2-6	CSASPALGANVLTF	TGCAGTGCTAGTCCAGCACTGGGGGCCAACGTCCTGACTTTC
-	TRBV6-5	-	TRBJ2-1	CASSLGSANEQFF	TGTGCCAGCAGTCTCGGGAGTGCCAATGAGCAGTTCTTC
once	TRBV10-1	-	TRBJ2-1	CASSKSGGAYNEQFF	TGCGCCAGCAGTAAGAGCGGTGGGGCCTACAATGAGCAGTTCTTC
once	TRBV7-4	-	TRBJ2-1	CASSSHALPRSRSSYNEQFF	TGTGCCAGCAGCTCCCATGCCCTCCCGAGAAGCCGGAGCTCCTACAATGAGCAGTTCTTC
-	TRBV29-1	-	TRBJ1-2	CSVEDGVYYGYTF	TGCAGCGTTGAAGATGGGGTTTACTATGGCTACACCTTC
-	TRBV7-9	TRBD1	TRBJ1-4	CASSSTRQGTTNEKLFF	TGTGCCAGCAGCTCAACCCGACAGGGGACAACTAATGAAAAACTGTTTTTT
-	TRBV7-9	-	TRBJ2-1	CASSLAGTSLNEQFF	TGTGCCAGCAGCTTAGCGGGAACCTCTCTAAATGAGCAGTTCTTC
-	TRBV6-5	TRBD2	TRBJ2-7	CASTLSGSSDEQYF	TGTGCCAGCACTCTGAGCGGGAGTAGCGACGAGCAGTACTTC
-	TRBV5-4	TRBD2	TRBJ2-1	CASSSWTSGRNEQFF	TGTGCCAGCAGCTCCTGGACTAGCGGGAGAAATGAGCAGTTCTTC